Listed below are T cell receptor beta chains from one sample, sequenced in a study of cytomegalovirus exposure and HLA in healthy donors. Sequencing used immunoSEQ multiplex PCR; TCRdb keeps in-frame clones, though not all of them. The profile shows 95,000 to 100,000 clones, 65% to 80% of them singletons. Sample: PBMCs. All receptors derive from a man in his forties in good health and CMV-seropositive. CDR3s include the opening cysteine and the closing phenylalanine or tryptophan. D genes are given only for firm matches. Only part of the rows carry a size: once, few, many, or a class if the clone is expanded.

V: TRBV11-2; D: .; size: .; J: TRBJ2-7; CDR3: CASSLAPAEQYF; DNA: TGTGCCAGCAGCTTAGCCCCCGCCGAGCAGTACTTC
V: TRBV27; D: .; size: .; J: TRBJ2-2; CDR3: CASSLWRRGAAGTGELFF; DNA: TGTGCCAGCAGTTTATGGAGGAGAGGAGCGGCGGGCACCGGGGAGCTGTTTTTT
V: TRBV6-6; D: TRBD2; size: few; J: TRBJ2-5; CDR3: CASSYLAGGSGETQYF; DNA: TGTGCCAGCAGTTACCTAGCGGGGGGCTCCGGTGAGACCCAGTACTTC
V: TRBV9; D: TRBD2; size: .; J: TRBJ2-7; CDR3: CASSVGLAGGIPYEQYF; DNA: TGTGCCAGCAGCGTGGGACTAGCGGGGGGGATTCCCTACGAGCAGTACTTC
V: TRBV11-3; D: .; size: once; J: TRBJ1-3; CDR3: CASSSSRVSGNTIYF; DNA: TGTGCCAGCAGCTCGAGTCGAGTCTCTGGAAACACCATATATTTT
V: TRBV5-1; D: TRBD1; size: .; J: TRBJ1-6; CDR3: CASSPKGQGASPLHF; DNA: TGCGCCAGCAGCCCAAAAGGACAGGGGGCTTCACCCCTCCACTTT
V: TRBV11-2; D: .; size: once; J: TRBJ1-1; CDR3: CASSLSSGSEAFF; DNA: TGTGCCAGCAGCTTGAGTAGCGGGTCTGAAGCTTTCTTT
V: TRBV18; D: .; size: few; J: TRBJ1-1; CDR3: CASSPPAGNTEAFF; DNA: TGTGCCAGCTCACCACCGGCAGGGAACACTGAAGCTTTCTTT
V: TRBV29-1; D: .; size: .; J: TRBJ2-7; CDR3: CSVEPGSGGYEQYF; DNA: TGCAGCGTTGAACCCGGGAGTGGTGGTTACGAGCAGTACTTC
V: TRBV6-1; D: .; size: .; J: TRBJ1-3; CDR3: CASSGEISGNTIYF; DNA: TGTGCCAGCAGTGGAGAGATCTCTGGAAACACCATATATTTT
V: TRBV10-2; D: TRBD1; size: .; J: TRBJ1-1; CDR3: CASSPDRATEAFF; DNA: TGCGCCAGCAGTCCAGACAGGGCCACTGAAGCTTTCTTT
V: TRBV2; D: .; size: .; J: TRBJ1-1; CDR3: CASSGVRASGTEAFF; DNA: TGTGCCAGCAGTGGGGTCAGAGCTTCGGGCACTGAAGCTTTCTTT
V: TRBV19; D: .; size: few; J: TRBJ1-1; CDR3: CASKMREVNTEAFF; DNA: TGTGCCAGTAAGATGAGGGAGGTGAACACTGAAGCTTTCTTT
V: TRBV5-6; D: .; size: .; J: TRBJ1-5; CDR3: CASTLGGGNQPQHF; DNA: TGTGCCAGCACCCTGGGCGGGGGAAATCAGCCCCAGCATTTT
V: TRBV5-1; D: TRBD2; size: few; J: TRBJ2-5; CDR3: CASSNSGGEGTQYF; DNA: TGCGCCAGCAGCAACAGCGGGGGGGAGGGGACCCAGTACTTC
V: TRBV6-5; D: TRBD1; size: once; J: TRBJ1-6; CDR3: CASSYSGTANSPLHF; DNA: TGTGCCAGCAGTTACTCTGGGACAGCTAATTCACCCCTCCACTTT
V: TRBV7-9; D: .; size: .; J: TRBJ1-4; CDR3: CASSLRGLSATNEKLFF; DNA: TGTGCCAGCAGCTTGAGGGGGTTATCGGCAACTAATGAAAAACTGTTTTTT
V: TRBV7-2; D: .; size: once; J: TRBJ1-1; CDR3: CASSNGALNTEAFF; DNA: TGTGCCAGCAGCAATGGAGCTCTGAACACTGAAGCTTTCTTT
V: TRBV5-1; D: TRBD2; size: .; J: TRBJ2-4; CDR3: CASSLDGGAKNIQYF; DNA: TGCGCCAGCAGCTTGGACGGGGGGGCCAAAAACATTCAGTACTTC
V: TRBV5-6; D: .; size: .; J: TRBJ1-2; CDR3: CASSLGGRGNYGYTF; DNA: TGTGCCAGCAGCTTGGGAGGGAGGGGTAACTATGGCTACACCTTC
V: TRBV29-1; D: .; size: .; J: TRBJ1-2; CDR3: CSVENRDYGYTF; DNA: TGCAGCGTTGAAAACAGGGACTATGGCTACACCTTC
V: TRBV7-2; D: .; size: few; J: TRBJ2-7; CDR3: CASSIQVSYEQYF; DNA: TGTGCCAGCAGCATACAGGTGTCCTACGAGCAGTACTTC
V: TRBV4-1; D: .; size: .; J: TRBJ2-1; CDR3: CASSQGHGGGNEQFF; DNA: TGCGCCAGCAGCCAAGGCCACGGTGGGGGGAATGAGCAGTTCTTC
V: TRBV5-6; D: TRBD2; size: .; J: TRBJ2-1; CDR3: CASSSGGAVHEQFF; DNA: TGTGCCAGCAGCTCGGGAGGGGCAGTGCATGAGCAGTTCTTC
V: TRBV5-1; D: .; size: once; J: TRBJ1-5; CDR3: CASSRESNQPQHF; DNA: TGCGCCAGCAGTAGGGAGAGCAATCAGCCCCAGCATTTT
V: TRBV28; D: .; size: few; J: TRBJ2-7; CDR3: CASSSRSSIYEQYF; DNA: TGTGCCAGCAGCTCGAGAAGCTCCATTTACGAGCAGTACTTC
V: TRBV5-1; D: TRBD1; size: .; J: TRBJ2-3; CDR3: CASSETGNTQYF; DNA: TGCGCCAGCAGCGAGACAGGGAACACGCAGTATTTT
V: TRBV18; D: TRBD2; size: .; J: TRBJ2-3; CDR3: CASSAKVLAGGVDTQYF; DNA: TGTGCCAGCTCCGCTAAAGTACTAGCGGGAGGTGTGGATACGCAGTATTTT
V: TRBV5-1; D: .; size: few; J: TRBJ1-2; CDR3: CASSLGSGNYGYTF; DNA: TGCGCCAGCAGCTTGGGCTCGGGGAACTATGGCTACACCTTC
V: TRBV7-9; D: .; size: few; J: TRBJ2-5; CDR3: CASRLGADQYF; DNA: TGTGCCAGCAGGCTGGGGGCGGACCAGTACTTC
V: TRBV7-2; D: TRBD1; size: once; J: TRBJ2-5; CDR3: CASSLDRGQETQYF; DNA: TGTGCCAGCAGCTTAGACAGGGGGCAAGAGACCCAGTACTTC
V: TRBV5-1; D: .; size: .; J: TRBJ2-6; CDR3: CASRSASSGANVLTF; DNA: TGCGCCAGCAGAAGCGCTTCCTCTGGGGCCAACGTCCTGACTTTC
V: TRBV19; D: .; size: .; J: TRBJ2-7; CDR3: CASRGLASYEQYF; DNA: TGTGCCAGTCGGGGACTCGCCTCCTACGAGCAGTACTTC
V: TRBV7-6; D: TRBD2; size: .; J: TRBJ2-1; CDR3: CASSLGLAGGRFGRHEQFF; DNA: TGTGCCAGCAGCTTAGGGTTAGCGGGAGGACGGTTTGGAAGACATGAGCAGTTCTTC
V: TRBV7-9; D: .; size: .; J: TRBJ1-1; CDR3: CASSLAETRGTEAFF; DNA: TGTGCCAGCAGCTTAGCGGAGACTCGGGGGACTGAAGCTTTCTTT
V: TRBV6-6; D: .; size: .; J: TRBJ2-1; CDR3: CASRATLDSLFF; DNA: TGTGCCAGCAGGGCCACTCTAGACAGCCTGTTCTTC
V: TRBV5-1; D: TRBD2; size: .; J: TRBJ2-2; CDR3: CASSSAGVALYGELFF; DNA: TGCGCCAGCAGCTCAGCGGGAGTGGCTTTGTACGGGGAGCTGTTTTTT
V: TRBV7-3; D: TRBD1; size: .; J: TRBJ2-3; CDR3: CASSLRTGYADTQYF; DNA: TGTGCCAGCAGCTTAAGGACAGGGTATGCAGATACGCAGTATTTT
V: TRBV9; D: TRBD1; size: .; J: TRBJ1-1; CDR3: CASSPRDRNTEAFF; DNA: TGTGCCAGCAGCCCCCGGGACAGGAACACTGAAGCTTTCTTT
V: TRBV7-7; D: .; size: .; J: TRBJ2-3; CDR3: CASARGQTDTQYF; DNA: TGTGCTAGCGCCCGAGGGCAAACAGATACGCAGTATTTT
V: TRBV6-5; D: TRBD1; size: .; J: TRBJ2-2; CDR3: CASTRDRVNTGELFF; DNA: TGTGCCAGCACTCGAGACAGGGTGAACACCGGGGAGCTGTTTTTT
V: TRBV6-1; D: .; size: many; J: TRBJ1-3; CDR3: CASIEGWGISSGNTIYF; DNA: TGTGCCAGCATTGAAGGCTGGGGCATTTCCTCTGGAAACACCATATATTTT
V: TRBV4-3; D: .; size: few; J: TRBJ1-4; CDR3: CASSQDRLQGNEKLFF; DNA: TGCGCCAGCAGCCAAGATAGGCTACAGGGTAATGAAAAACTGTTTTTT
V: TRBV9; D: TRBD2; size: .; J: TRBJ2-5; CDR3: CASSVRDYTETQYF; DNA: TGTGCCAGCAGCGTGAGGGACTACACTGAGACCCAGTACTTC
V: TRBV27; D: .; size: .; J: TRBJ1-1; CDR3: CASSQATNTEAFF; DNA: TGTGCCAGCAGTCAGGCAACGAACACTGAAGCTTTCTTT
V: TRBV28; D: TRBD1; size: .; J: TRBJ1-1; CDR3: CASSSTGAERGSEAFF; DNA: TGTGCCAGCAGTTCCACAGGGGCCGAGAGAGGAAGTGAAGCTTTCTTT
V: TRBV9; D: TRBD1; size: once; J: TRBJ2-4; CDR3: CASSLGTGRNGDIQYF; DNA: TGTGCCAGCAGCCTAGGGACAGGTCGAAATGGAGACATTCAGTACTTC
V: TRBV9; D: .; size: .; J: TRBJ2-5; CDR3: CASSVGASEGGMETQYF; DNA: TGTGCCAGCAGCGTAGGGGCTTCGGAGGGGGGGATGGAGACCCAGTACTTC
V: TRBV19; D: .; size: .; J: TRBJ1-5; CDR3: CASSIWPRAGNQPQHF; DNA: TGTGCCAGTAGTATCTGGCCCAGGGCTGGCAATCAGCCCCAGCATTTT
V: TRBV5-1; D: .; size: once; J: TRBJ1-2; CDR3: CASSLDFAGQYGYTF; DNA: TGCGCCAGCAGCTTGGATTTTGCAGGGCAATATGGCTACACCTTC
V: TRBV5-6; D: TRBD1; size: .; J: TRBJ1-5; CDR3: CASSLGTGANQPQHF; DNA: TGTGCCAGCAGCTTGGGGACAGGGGCTAATCAGCCCCAGCATTTT
V: TRBV4-2; D: .; size: .; J: TRBJ2-2; CDR3: CASSQDLARTGELFF; DNA: TGTGCCAGCAGCCAAGATTTGGCGCGGACCGGGGAGCTGTTTTTT